This T cell receptor beta chain was recorded in a study of T cell changes during pregnancy in multiple sclerosis. The germline V and J ends were trimmed by 5 bases and 1 base, with 7 bases remaining between them. The CDR3 runs 14 residues. Germline CDR1 SGDLS, CDR2 YYNGEE. Repertoires were generated with immunoSEQ multiplex PCR, while TCRdb's copy carries only in-frame clones and drops some. The sample includes roughly 75,000 clones, about 88% of them seen just once. The clonotype was recovered from a female donor with multiple sclerosis, enrolled in a pregnancy study. J is TRBJ1-6 and V is TRBV9; D may be TRBD1 (5 bases). Sequences were derived from peripheral blood, sampled before pregnancy. CDR3 region: CASRGGSYNSPLHF. In nucleotides, the CDR3 is TGTGCCAGCAGGGGGGGATCCTATAATTCACCCCTCCACTTT.